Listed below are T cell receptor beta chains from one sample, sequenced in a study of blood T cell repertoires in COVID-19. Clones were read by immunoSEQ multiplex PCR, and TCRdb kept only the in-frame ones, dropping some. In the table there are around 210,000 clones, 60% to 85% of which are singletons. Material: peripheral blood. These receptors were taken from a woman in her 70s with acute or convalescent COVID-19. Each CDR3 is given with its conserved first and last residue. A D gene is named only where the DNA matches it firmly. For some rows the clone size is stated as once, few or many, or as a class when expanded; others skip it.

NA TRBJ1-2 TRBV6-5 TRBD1 TGTGCCAGCAGCGCCGGACAGGGGAGAGGCTACACCTTC CASSAGQGRGYTF
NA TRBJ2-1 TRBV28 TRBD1 TGTGCCAGCAGGCTGGACAGGGAAAGGAGGTGGAATGAGCAGTTCTTC CASRLDRERRWNEQFF
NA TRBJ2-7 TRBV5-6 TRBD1 TGTGCCAGCAGCTGGGGCCTAACAGGGGGACCCTCCTACGAGCAGTACTTC CASSWGLTGGPSYEQYF
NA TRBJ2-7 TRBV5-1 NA TGCGCCAGCAGCTTGGAGGGGAAGAGCTCCTACGAGCAGTACTTC CASSLEGKSSYEQYF
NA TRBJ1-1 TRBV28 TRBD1 TGTGCCAGCAGTTTCCACCCCCGACAGGGAGGCACTGAAGCTTTCTTT CASSFHPRQGGTEAFF
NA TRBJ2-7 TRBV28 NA TGTGCCAGCAGTCCTCCGAAGACTAGAGCCGAGCAGTACTTC CASSPPKTRAEQYF
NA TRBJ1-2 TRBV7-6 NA TGTGCCAGCAGCTTAGGTCATTTAGGCAGGGAGAGGGGGTACTATGGCTACACCTTC CASSLGHLGRERGYYGYTF
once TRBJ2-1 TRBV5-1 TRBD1 TGCGCCAGCAGCCCTCGGCGGGACAGGGTAGCCGAGCAGTTCTTC CASSPRRDRVAEQFF
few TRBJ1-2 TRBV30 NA TGTGCCTGGAACCAGCGACGGTTTGGCTACACCTTC CAWNQRRFGYTF
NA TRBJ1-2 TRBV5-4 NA TGTGCCAGCAGCTTCAGCGGGGCCGGCTATGGCTACACCTTC CASSFSGAGYGYTF
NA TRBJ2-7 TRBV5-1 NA TGCGCCAGCAGCCTGGTGGCAGGGGACACCTACGAGCAGTACTTC CASSLVAGDTYEQYF
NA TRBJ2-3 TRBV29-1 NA TGCAGCGTTGATACGGGGACAGATACGCAGTATTTT CSVDTGTDTQYF
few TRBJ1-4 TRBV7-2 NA TGTGCCAGCAGCTTCCGACGGGGGAGTGAAAAACTGTTTTTT CASSFRRGSEKLFF
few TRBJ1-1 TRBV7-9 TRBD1 TGTGCCAGCAGCTCCCAGACAGGGTACACTGAAGCTTTCTTT CASSSQTGYTEAFF
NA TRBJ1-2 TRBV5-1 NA TGCGCCAGCAGCTCGACCCAGGGAAATGGCTACACCTTC CASSSTQGNGYTF
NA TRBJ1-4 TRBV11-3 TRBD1 TGTGCCAGCGCGGGACAGCCAGATGAAAAACTGTTTTTT CASAGQPDEKLFF
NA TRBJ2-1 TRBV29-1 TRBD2 TGCAGCTCCCGGGAGGGGGGGCGATCCTACAATGAGCAGTTCTTC CSSREGGRSYNEQFF
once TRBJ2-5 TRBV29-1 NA TGCAGCGTTGGCAGGTTGGAGACCCAGTACTTC CSVGRLETQYF
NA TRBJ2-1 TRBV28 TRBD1 TGTGCCAGCAGTTTAGAAGGACAGGGTATGTTCAATGAGCAGTTCTTC CASSLEGQGMFNEQFF
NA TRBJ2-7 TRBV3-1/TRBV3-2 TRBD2 TGTGCCAGCAGCCCCCTTGGATTAGCGGGAGAAGGAGAGCAGTACTTC CASSPLGLAGEGEQYF
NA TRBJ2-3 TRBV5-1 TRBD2 TGCGCCAGCAGCCAGGAACTAGCGGATACGCAGTATTTT CASSQELADTQYF
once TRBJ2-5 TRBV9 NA TGTGCCAGCAGCGTAGGGGAGATAGCAGAGACCCAGTACTTC CASSVGEIAETQYF
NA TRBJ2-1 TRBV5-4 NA TGTGCCAGCAGCTTGGTCGGGAGAAGGGATGAGCAGTTCTTC CASSLVGRRDEQFF
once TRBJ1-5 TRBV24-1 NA TGTGCCACCAGTGAAGACCCTGGGCGCGGGAACAATCAGCCCCAGCATTTT CATSEDPGRGNNQPQHF
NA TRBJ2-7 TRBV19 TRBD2 TGTGCCAGTAGTCTTGGGACTACTAGCGGGACCTACGAGCAGTACTTC CASSLGTTSGTYEQYF
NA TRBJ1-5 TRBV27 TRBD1 TGTGCCAGCAGTTTAGTTGGGACAGGGATAAATCAGCCCCAGCATTTT CASSLVGTGINQPQHF
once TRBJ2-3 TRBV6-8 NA TGTGCCAGCAGAGGGGACTCAGCCTTTACAGATACGCAGTATTTT CASRGDSAFTDTQYF
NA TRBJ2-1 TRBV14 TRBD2 TGTGCCAGCAGCCAAGGGGGGGCTAGCGGGGTTTACAATGAGCAGTTCTTC CASSQGGASGVYNEQFF
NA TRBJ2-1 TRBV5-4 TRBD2 TGTGCCAGCAGCCCACCGGGACTAGCGGGATCGGGTGAGCAGTTCTTC CASSPPGLAGSGEQFF
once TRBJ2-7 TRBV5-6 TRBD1 TGTGCCAGCAGACCCTCGGGACAGGGGTCCTACGAGCAGTACTTC CASRPSGQGSYEQYF
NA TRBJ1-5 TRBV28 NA TGTGCCAGCAGACAGTCAAGACAGCCCCAGCATTTT CASRQSRQPQHF
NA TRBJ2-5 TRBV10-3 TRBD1 TGTGCCATCACCTCGGGACAGGGGCGGGGAGAGACCCAGTACTTC CAITSGQGRGETQYF
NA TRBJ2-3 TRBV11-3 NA TGTGCCAGCAGCTTAGACGGCGGGAGCACAGATACGCAGTATTTT CASSLDGGSTDTQYF
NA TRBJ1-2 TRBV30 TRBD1 TGTGCCTGGAGCCCGACAGGGTCGGGCTACACCTTC CAWSPTGSGYTF
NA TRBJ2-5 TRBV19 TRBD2 TGTGCCAGTAGTCCAAGGACTAGCGGGAGCCAAGAGACCCAGTACTTC CASSPRTSGSQETQYF
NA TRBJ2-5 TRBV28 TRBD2 TGTGCCAGCAGGCCCATAGCGGGAGGGCCCAGGGAGACCCAGTACTTC CASRPIAGGPRETQYF
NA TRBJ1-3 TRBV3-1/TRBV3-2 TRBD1 TGTGCCAGCAGCCAAGATTTAATTCAGGGGGCAGGTGGAAACACCATATATTTT CASSQDLIQGAGGNTIYF
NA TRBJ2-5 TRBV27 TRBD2 TGTGCCAGCTCTTTCCTAGCGGAAGGCGGGGAGACCCAGTACTTC CASSFLAEGGETQYF
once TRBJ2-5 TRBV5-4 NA TGTGCCAGCAGCTATGGACTACTACAAGAGACCCAGTACTTC CASSYGLLQETQYF
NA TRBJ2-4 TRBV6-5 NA TGTGCCAGCAGCCAGTCCGGGTTGGCCAAAAACATTCAGTACTTC CASSQSGLAKNIQYF
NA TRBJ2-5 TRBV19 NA TGTGCCAGTAGCCCGACAGGACAAGAGACCCAGTACTTC CASSPTGQETQYF
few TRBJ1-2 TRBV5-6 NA TGTGCCAGCAGACCACAGAGCCTATTTGGTTATGGCTACACCTTC CASRPQSLFGYGYTF
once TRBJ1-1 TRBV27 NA TGTGCCAGCAGCCGATGGACAGAAAACACTGAAGCTTTCTTT CASSRWTENTEAFF
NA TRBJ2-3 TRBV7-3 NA TGTGCCAGCAGCTCCCCTATCGCAGATACGCAGTATTTT CASSSPIADTQYF
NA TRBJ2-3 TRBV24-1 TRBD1 TGTGCCACCAGTGATTTGTGGGGACAGGGGACAGATACGCAGTATTTT CATSDLWGQGTDTQYF
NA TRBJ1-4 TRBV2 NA TGTGCCAGCAGTGAACCAGAAACTAATGAAAAACTGTTTTTT CASSEPETNEKLFF
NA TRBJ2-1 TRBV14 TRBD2 TGTGCCAGCAGCCAACTAGGACTAGTACAGTTCTTC CASSQLGLVQFF
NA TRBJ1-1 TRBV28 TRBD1 TGTGCCAGCAGTCCAGGGGGGATGAACACTGAAGCTTTCTTT CASSPGGMNTEAFF
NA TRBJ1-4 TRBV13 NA TGTGCCAGCAGCTTGAGGAATGAAAAACTGTTTTTT CASSLRNEKLFF
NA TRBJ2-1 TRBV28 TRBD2 TGTGCCAGCACTTGGACTAGCGGGTCCTACAATGAGCAGTTCTTC CASTWTSGSYNEQFF
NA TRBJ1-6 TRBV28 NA TGTGCCAGCAGGCCCACCGGGACACCTTATAATTCACCCCTCCACTTT CASRPTGTPYNSPLHF
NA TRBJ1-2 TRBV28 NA TGTGCCAGCAGTTTTGGGGGCGGGCAGATCTATGGCTACACCTTC CASSFGGGQIYGYTF
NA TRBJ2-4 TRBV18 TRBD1 TGTGCCAGCTCACCGGGACAGGGAATTGTCAAAAACATTCAGTACTTC CASSPGQGIVKNIQYF
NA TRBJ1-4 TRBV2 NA TGTGCCAGCACCCCCAGGTTGGGAACTAATGAAAAACTGTTTTTT CASTPRLGTNEKLFF
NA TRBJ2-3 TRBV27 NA TGTGCCAGCGGAGGGGAGGTAATAGATACGCAGTATTTT CASGGEVIDTQYF
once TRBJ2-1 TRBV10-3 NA TGTGCCATCAGGTCCGACTTGAAAGATGAGCAGTTCTTC CAIRSDLKDEQFF
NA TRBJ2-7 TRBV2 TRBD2 TGTGCCAGCAGCCGTGGGGAGGGTTACGAGCAGTACTTC CASSRGEGYEQYF
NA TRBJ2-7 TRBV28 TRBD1 TGTGCCAGCAGTTACAGGGGTGAAAGCTACGAGCAGTACTTC CASSYRGESYEQYF
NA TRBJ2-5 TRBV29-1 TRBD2 TGCAGTATCGGATCCGGGGGAGGGGAGACCCAGTACTTC CSIGSGGGETQYF
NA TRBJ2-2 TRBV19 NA TGTGCCAGTAGTATACTTGGCAAGAACACCGGGGAGCTGTTTTTT CASSILGKNTGELFF